This T cell receptor (beta chain) was recovered during a study of early T cells in non-severe SARS-CoV-2 infection. Turning to the study itself: From unsorted whole blood, bulk RNA was sequenced, and the chains remained unpaired. Broader study findings: Anti-spike CD8 specificities were favored by VDJdb matching, whose results missed private and CD4 specificities.

Separate cDNA molecules each had unique molecular identifiers attached to them. TCRdb itself ran the 5' RACE reads through MiXCR, one entry per CDR3 protein. Here the sample spans 80,000 or so distinct CDR3 sequences, 11% being singletons. Remarks on this clonotype: Its antigen is currently unknown.

The V end was cut by 7 bases, the J end by 6 bases, with 21 bases between. The CDR3 has 15 amino acids. Germline V CDR1 and CDR2: SGHRS, YFSETQ. The receptor comes from an adult who was a healthcare worker with PCR-confirmed SARS-CoV-2 infection or an uninfected control (not recorded which). The sample was whole blood, taken at baseline. The chain couples TRBV5-1 to TRBJ2-3; D might be TRBD1 (5 bases). CDR3 DNA: TGCGCCAGCTGGGGAAGGGGCCCCAACCCGGATACGCAGTATTTT. It yields the protein CASWGRGPNPDTQYF.